Listed below are T cell receptor beta chains from one sample, sequenced in a study of T cell responses to AZD1222 COVID-19 vaccine. Method: immunoSEQ multiplex PCR; TCRdb's copy keeps in-frame clones and lacks some. The sample has approximately 190,000 clones; about 87% are singletons. The specimen was peripheral blood, collected on day 0 of MenACWY control vaccination. Source of these receptors: an adult in good health. The CDR3 runs from the conserved cysteine through the conserved F or W. Each record gives: V gene, clone size, D gene, J gene, CDR3 protein, CDR3 DNA. D genes are given only for firm matches. Expanded clones are given a class, and other clones once, few, many or no size at all.

V gene: TRBV30
clone size: once
D gene: NA
J gene: TRBJ2-7
CDR3 protein: CAWSVGQPDSYEQYF
CDR3 DNA: TGTGCCTGGAGTGTCGGGCAGCCGGACTCCTACGAGCAGTACTTC

V gene: TRBV5-4
clone size: once
D gene: TRBD2
J gene: TRBJ2-5
CDR3 protein: CASSQTSGSQETQYF
CDR3 DNA: TGTGCCAGCAGCCAAACTAGCGGGAGTCAAGAGACCCAGTACTTC

V gene: TRBV12-3/TRBV12-4
clone size: NA
D gene: NA
J gene: TRBJ2-7
CDR3 protein: CASSMEPLRQYF
CDR3 DNA: TGTGCCAGCAGTATGGAGCCATTGAGGCAGTACTTC

V gene: TRBV30
clone size: NA
D gene: TRBD2
J gene: TRBJ2-3
CDR3 protein: CAWSAGVDTQYF
CDR3 DNA: TGTGCCTGGAGCGCGGGAGTGGATACGCAGTATTTT

V gene: TRBV23-1
clone size: NA
D gene: NA
J gene: TRBJ1-1
CDR3 protein: CASSQPGTKRNTEAFF
CDR3 DNA: TGCGCCAGCAGTCAGCCGGGGACCAAAAGGAACACTGAAGCTTTCTTT

V gene: TRBV2
clone size: NA
D gene: NA
J gene: TRBJ1-5
CDR3 protein: CASSEWGDPELSNQPQHF
CDR3 DNA: TGTGCCAGCAGTGAGTGGGGGGACCCGGAATTGAGCAATCAGCCCCAGCATTTT

V gene: TRBV7-8
clone size: few
D gene: TRBD1
J gene: TRBJ2-1
CDR3 protein: CASSLAGQGARNEQFF
CDR3 DNA: TGTGCCAGCAGCTTAGCCGGACAGGGGGCGCGGAATGAGCAGTTCTTC

V gene: TRBV3-1/TRBV3-2
clone size: NA
D gene: TRBD1
J gene: TRBJ1-2
CDR3 protein: CASSRGQGDGYGYTF
CDR3 DNA: TGTGCCAGCAGCCGTGGACAGGGGGACGGCTATGGCTACACCTTC

V gene: TRBV5-4
clone size: NA
D gene: NA
J gene: TRBJ1-6
CDR3 protein: CASSRGSSYNSPLHF
CDR3 DNA: TGTGCCAGCAGCCGGGGGAGCTCCTATAATTCACCCCTCCACTTT

V gene: TRBV7-3
clone size: NA
D gene: NA
J gene: TRBJ2-2
CDR3 protein: CASREQGTGELFF
CDR3 DNA: TGTGCCAGCAGGGAACAGGGAACCGGGGAGCTGTTTTTT

V gene: TRBV28
clone size: NA
D gene: TRBD1
J gene: TRBJ1-1
CDR3 protein: CASSLQGDTEAFF
CDR3 DNA: TGTGCCAGCAGCCTACAGGGGGACACTGAAGCTTTCTTT

V gene: TRBV12-3/TRBV12-4
clone size: NA
D gene: TRBD1
J gene: TRBJ1-2
CDR3 protein: CASGRGTGGGYTF
CDR3 DNA: TGTGCCAGCGGAAGAGGGACAGGCGGGGGCTACACCTTC

V gene: TRBV28
clone size: NA
D gene: NA
J gene: TRBJ2-6
CDR3 protein: CASSSTWDSGANVLTF
CDR3 DNA: TGTGCCAGCAGTTCGACGTGGGACTCTGGGGCCAACGTCCTGACTTTC

V gene: TRBV6-5
clone size: once
D gene: TRBD1
J gene: TRBJ1-2
CDR3 protein: CASRVTGGYGYTF
CDR3 DNA: TGTGCCAGCAGGGTGACAGGGGGCTATGGCTACACCTTC

V gene: TRBV6-1
clone size: few
D gene: NA
J gene: TRBJ2-5
CDR3 protein: CASSELLGLETQYF
CDR3 DNA: TGTGCCAGCAGTGAACTCTTAGGGCTTGAGACCCAGTACTTC

V gene: TRBV9
clone size: NA
D gene: NA
J gene: TRBJ2-7
CDR3 protein: CASSPTGTNSSYEQYF
CDR3 DNA: TGTGCCAGCAGCCCGACCGGGACGAACAGCTCCTACGAGCAGTACTTC

V gene: TRBV12-3/TRBV12-4
clone size: NA
D gene: NA
J gene: TRBJ2-3
CDR3 protein: CASSFLDTQYF
CDR3 DNA: TGTGCCAGCAGTTTTTTAGATACGCAGTATTTT

V gene: TRBV2
clone size: NA
D gene: NA
J gene: TRBJ2-7
CDR3 protein: CASSEGYEQYF
CDR3 DNA: TGTGCCAGCAGTGAGGGTTACGAGCAGTACTTC

V gene: TRBV2
clone size: NA
D gene: NA
J gene: TRBJ2-5
CDR3 protein: CASSGGRGQYF
CDR3 DNA: TGTGCCAGCAGTGGAGGCAGGGGCCAGTACTTC

V gene: TRBV11-1
clone size: once
D gene: TRBD1
J gene: TRBJ2-7
CDR3 protein: CASSLGQGAYEQYF
CDR3 DNA: TGTGCCAGCAGCTTAGGGCAGGGGGCTTACGAGCAGTACTTC

V gene: TRBV27
clone size: NA
D gene: TRBD2
J gene: TRBJ2-1
CDR3 protein: CASSRTSGLGNEQFF
CDR3 DNA: TGTGCCAGCAGCCGGACTAGCGGCCTCGGAAATGAGCAGTTCTTC

V gene: TRBV4-1
clone size: NA
D gene: NA
J gene: TRBJ2-5
CDR3 protein: CASSTIPGAQETQYF
CDR3 DNA: TGCGCCAGCAGCACAATCCCGGGGGCCCAAGAGACCCAGTACTTC

V gene: TRBV30
clone size: NA
D gene: TRBD1
J gene: TRBJ2-7
CDR3 protein: CAWSAPGTGVREQYF
CDR3 DNA: TGTGCCTGGAGTGCTCCAGGGACAGGGGTGAGGGAGCAGTACTTC

V gene: TRBV30
clone size: NA
D gene: NA
J gene: TRBJ2-7
CDR3 protein: CAWSVPAGLSYEQYF
CDR3 DNA: TGTGCCTGGAGTGTACCGGCGGGACTCTCCTACGAGCAGTACTTC

V gene: TRBV9
clone size: NA
D gene: TRBD1
J gene: TRBJ1-2
CDR3 protein: CASSGGQGFYGYTF
CDR3 DNA: TGTGCCAGCAGCGGCGGACAGGGATTCTATGGCTACACCTTC

V gene: TRBV6-2/TRBV6-3
clone size: NA
D gene: NA
J gene: TRBJ1-1
CDR3 protein: CASSYGEENTEAFF
CDR3 DNA: TGTGCCAGCAGTTACGGGGAAGAGAACACTGAAGCTTTCTTT

V gene: TRBV14
clone size: NA
D gene: TRBD1
J gene: TRBJ2-1
CDR3 protein: CASSQTDRAFYNEQFF
CDR3 DNA: TGTGCCAGCAGCCAAACAGACAGGGCCTTCTACAATGAGCAGTTCTTC

V gene: TRBV30
clone size: NA
D gene: NA
J gene: TRBJ2-7
CDR3 protein: CAWTSGSGYEQYF
CDR3 DNA: TGTGCCTGGACGTCAGGCTCGGGATACGAGCAGTACTTC

V gene: TRBV11-2
clone size: NA
D gene: NA
J gene: TRBJ2-7
CDR3 protein: CASSLADGSYEQYF
CDR3 DNA: TGTGCCAGCAGCCTCGCGGACGGGTCCTACGAGCAGTACTTC

V gene: TRBV7-2
clone size: NA
D gene: NA
J gene: TRBJ1-3
CDR3 protein: CASSFQGSSGNTIYF
CDR3 DNA: TGTGCCAGCAGCTTCCAGGGTAGCTCTGGAAACACCATATATTTT

V gene: TRBV2
clone size: NA
D gene: NA
J gene: TRBJ1-6
CDR3 protein: CASTLSRGNSPLHF
CDR3 DNA: TGTGCCAGCACTCTGTCCAGAGGGAATTCACCCCTCCACTTT

V gene: TRBV5-5
clone size: NA
D gene: TRBD1
J gene: TRBJ1-1
CDR3 protein: CASTTTGGTEAFF
CDR3 DNA: TGTGCCAGCACCACCACAGGGGGCACTGAAGCTTTCTTT

V gene: TRBV19
clone size: NA
D gene: NA
J gene: TRBJ1-1
CDR3 protein: CASSIRDTEAFF
CDR3 DNA: TGTGCCAGTAGTATTAGGGACACTGAAGCTTTCTTT

V gene: TRBV4-2
clone size: NA
D gene: NA
J gene: TRBJ1-2
CDR3 protein: CASSQDPGENYGYTF
CDR3 DNA: TGTGCCAGCAGCCAAGATCCGGGGGAGAACTATGGCTACACCTTC

V gene: TRBV28
clone size: NA
D gene: NA
J gene: TRBJ2-7
CDR3 protein: CASSLPRGDEQYF
CDR3 DNA: TGTGCCAGCAGTTTACCGCGGGGAGACGAGCAGTACTTC

V gene: TRBV15
clone size: NA
D gene: NA
J gene: TRBJ1-4
CDR3 protein: CATSRDNRANEKLFF
CDR3 DNA: TGTGCCACCAGCAGAGATAACAGGGCTAATGAAAAACTGTTTTTT

V gene: TRBV2
clone size: NA
D gene: TRBD2
J gene: TRBJ2-1
CDR3 protein: CASIRTSGEQFF
CDR3 DNA: TGTGCCAGCATTAGGACTAGCGGGGAGCAGTTCTTC

V gene: TRBV6-4
clone size: NA
D gene: NA
J gene: TRBJ1-6
CDR3 protein: CASRGDMPNSPLHF
CDR3 DNA: TGTGCCAGCAGGGGGGACATGCCGAATTCACCCCTCCACTTT

V gene: TRBV5-6
clone size: NA
D gene: NA
J gene: TRBJ2-1
CDR3 protein: CASSFENEQFF
CDR3 DNA: TGTGCCAGCAGCTTCGAGAATGAGCAGTTCTTC

V gene: TRBV14
clone size: NA
D gene: NA
J gene: TRBJ1-2
CDR3 protein: CASSPRGGGEGYTF
CDR3 DNA: TGTGCCAGCAGCCCCCGGGGAGGGGGAGAGGGCTACACCTTC

V gene: TRBV11-2
clone size: NA
D gene: NA
J gene: TRBJ2-7
CDR3 protein: CASSLVSGYEQYF
CDR3 DNA: TGTGCCAGCAGCTTAGTATCGGGGTACGAGCAGTACTTC

V gene: TRBV7-9
clone size: once
D gene: NA
J gene: TRBJ2-7
CDR3 protein: CASSSLLADNEQYF
CDR3 DNA: TGTGCCAGCAGCTCCCTCCTCGCGGATAACGAGCAGTACTTC

V gene: TRBV27
clone size: NA
D gene: TRBD1
J gene: TRBJ2-7
CDR3 protein: CASRPSRTGTREQYF
CDR3 DNA: TGTGCCAGCCGCCCCTCTAGGACAGGGACTCGCGAGCAGTACTTC

V gene: TRBV6-2/TRBV6-3
clone size: few
D gene: TRBD1
J gene: TRBJ1-5
CDR3 protein: CASSSTTGEGNQPQHF
CDR3 DNA: TGTGCCAGCAGTTCGACGACAGGGGAGGGCAATCAGCCCCAGCATTTT

V gene: TRBV30
clone size: NA
D gene: NA
J gene: TRBJ1-4
CDR3 protein: CAWSGSSTNEKLFF
CDR3 DNA: TGTGCCTGGAGCGGCTCATCAACTAATGAAAAACTGTTTTTT

V gene: TRBV19
clone size: NA
D gene: NA
J gene: TRBJ2-2
CDR3 protein: CASSIGVRGGGPGELFF
CDR3 DNA: TGTGCCAGTAGTATAGGAGTTAGGGGAGGGGGCCCCGGGGAGCTGTTTTTT

V gene: TRBV5-1
clone size: NA
D gene: TRBD1
J gene: TRBJ1-1
CDR3 protein: CASSSGQARNTEAFF
CDR3 DNA: TGCGCCAGCAGCTCCGGACAGGCTAGGAACACTGAAGCTTTCTTT

V gene: TRBV6-6
clone size: NA
D gene: NA
J gene: TRBJ1-1
CDR3 protein: CASSYSRGNGAEAFF
CDR3 DNA: TGTGCCAGCAGTTACTCACGGGGGAATGGCGCTGAAGCTTTCTTT

V gene: TRBV5-1
clone size: NA
D gene: NA
J gene: TRBJ2-7
CDR3 protein: CASSLHGASNEQYF
CDR3 DNA: TGCGCCAGCAGCTTGCACGGGGCCAGCAACGAGCAGTACTTC

V gene: TRBV9
clone size: NA
D gene: TRBD2
J gene: TRBJ2-1
CDR3 protein: CASSLRIGASGSNEQFF
CDR3 DNA: TGTGCCAGCAGCCTCCGGATAGGGGCTAGCGGGAGCAATGAGCAGTTCTTC

V gene: TRBV11-2
clone size: NA
D gene: TRBD1
J gene: TRBJ1-4
CDR3 protein: CASSRPGQGSEKLFF
CDR3 DNA: TGTGCCAGCAGCCGACCGGGACAGGGAAGTGAAAAGCTGTTTTTT

V gene: TRBV28
clone size: once
D gene: TRBD1
J gene: TRBJ1-4
CDR3 protein: CASSSPNQGAREKLFF
CDR3 DNA: TGTGCCAGCAGTTCCCCTAACCAGGGGGCGAGGGAAAAACTGTTTTTT

V gene: TRBV28
clone size: NA
D gene: NA
J gene: TRBJ1-2
CDR3 protein: CASSSGPQGLYGYTF
CDR3 DNA: TGTGCCAGCAGTTCCGGGCCCCAGGGGCTTTATGGCTACACCTTC

V gene: TRBV19
clone size: NA
D gene: TRBD1
J gene: TRBJ1-6
CDR3 protein: CASSLQGAYNSPLHF
CDR3 DNA: TGTGCCAGTAGTTTACAGGGGGCATATAATTCACCCCTCCACTTT

V gene: TRBV5-1
clone size: NA
D gene: TRBD1
J gene: TRBJ2-4
CDR3 protein: CASSSSGQGSIQYF
CDR3 DNA: TGCGCCAGCAGCTCCTCCGGACAGGGTAGTATTCAGTACTTC